These 6 T cell receptor beta chains share one sample of origin, sequenced in a study of T cell repertoires in cytomegalovirus infection. TCRdb used MiXCR to reprocess the reads, holding one entry per CDR3 protein. The sample holds roughly 500,000 distinct CDR3 sequences; about 15% are singletons and the top ten take about 24%. Sequencing input: CD8+ T cells from PBMCs. Every receptor here comes from a human donor in good health (CMV status not recorded). Some clones in this sample may be carry-over from other donors' samples.

This clonotype was counted ten times or more. This chain links TRBV10-3 with TRBJ2-3; possible D gene TRBD1, 6 bases. The CDR3 totals 15 residues. Trimming cost V 3 bases and J 0 bases, with 10 bases left between them. Germline CDR1 and CDR2: ENHRY and SYGVKD. In DNA form, the CDR3 reads TGTGCCATCAGTGAAGGGGGTCCTAGCACAGATACGCAGTATTTT. Protein: CAISEGGPSTDTQYF.

V gene TRBV7-9 combines with J gene TRBJ2-7; D perhaps matches TRBD1 (6 bases). CDR1 SEHNR and CDR2 FQNEAQ come from the germline V gene (reference sequence). V shed 0 bases and J shed 4 bases, with 16 bases lying between them. The length of the CDR3 is 16 residues. This chain's CDR3 is CASSLAGLQGSYEQYF. The CDR3 DNA reads as TGTGCCAGCAGCTTAGCTGGGTTACAGGGTAGTTACGAGCAGTACTTC. Using reference TRBV7-9 and TRBJ2-7 for the parts outside the CDR3, the full variable domain is DTGVSQNPRHKITKRGQNVTFRCDPISEHNRLYWYRQTLGQGPEFLTYFQNEAQLEKSRLLSDRFSAERPKGSFSTLEIQRTEQGDSAMYLCASSLAGLQGSYEQYFGPGTRLTVT.

This chain links TRBV20-1 with TRBJ2-5, with 8 nucleotides matching TRBD2. CDR1 is DFQATT, CDR2 SNEGSKA, per germline (reference sequence). The CDR3 is made up of 15 amino acids. V lost 0 bases to trimming and J lost 5 bases; unmatched junction nucleotides: 8. The CDR3 region has the DNA TGCAGTGCTAGAGATCGGGGGGGTCGGTACGAGACCCAGTACTTC. It is translated as CSARDRGGRYETQYF.

This clonotype was seen only once. A much larger clone differs by one base, so this may be a read error. The missing conserved phenylalanine or tryptophan at the end of this CDR3 makes a read error likely. The genes are TRBV10-3 and TRBJ2-7; 7 nucleotides align to TRBD1. Trimming took 11 bases from V and 5 from J; bases not matched to a gene: 12. CDR1 is ENHRY, CDR2 SYGVKD, per germline. The length of the CDR3 is 13 residues. For the CDR3, the DNA is TGTGCCGCAGAGGGACAGTTTGACAACGAGCAGTACTTA. This encodes CAAEGQFDNEQYL.

The rearrangement links TRBV10-3 to TRBJ1-1, with D unresolved. The germline CDR1 and CDR2 sequences are ENHRY and SYGVKD. CDR3 length: 15 amino acids. Trimming took off 4 bases at V and 1 base at J, with 13 bases between the two ends. The CDR3 loop reads CAISVVGRENTEAFF. Here the CDR3 DNA reads TGTGCCATCAGTGTTGTCGGCAGAGAGAACACTGAAGCTTTCTTT.

The rearrangement uses TRBV15 and TRBJ2-1, with TRBD2 identical over 12 bases. CDR3 length equals 14 residues. J gave up 6 bases and V 8 bases, and 5 bases lay outside the gene matches. Germline assignment: CDR1 LNHNV and CDR2 YYDKDF (reference sequence). Here the CDR3 DNA reads TGTGCCACCCTACTAGCGGGAGGTTCCAATGAGCAGTTCTTC. Protein product: CATLLAGGSNEQFF. The full variable domain, completed using reference TRBV15 and TRBJ2-1, is DAMVIQNPRYQVTQFGKPVTLSCSQTLNHNVMYWYQQKSSQAPKLLFHYYDKDFNNEADTPDNFQSRRPNTSFCFLDIRSPGLGDTAMYLCATLLAGGSNEQFFGPGTRLTVL.